This entry lists 29 T cell receptor beta chains sequenced from one sample in a study of T cells in Graves' hyperthyroidism and ophthalmopathy. TCR beta CDR3 regions were amplified from RNA. With the HTBI primer set, the TCR CDR3 went through a first round of RT-PCR. Using its own MiXCR run on the multiplex PCR reads, TCRdb lists one record per CDR3 protein. Of 450,000 to 700,000 distinct CDR3 sequences in the sample, 35% to 55% were seen once. The specimen was peripheral blood or thyroid tissue (not recorded which). Receptor source: an adult woman with Graves' disease, either hyperthyroidism or ophthalmopathy (not recorded which).

This clonotype has a single count. This rearrangement joins TRBV2 to TRBJ2-2; TRBD2 matches at 10 bases. The germline gives CDR1 SNHLY, CDR2 FYNNEI. The CDR3 totals 16 residues. The V segment lost 6 bases and the J segment 6 bases; nucleotides outside the gene matches: 10. CDR3 nucleotides: TGTGCCAGCAGCCAAGTAAAAGCGGGAGGGGCCGGGGAGCTGTTTTTT. Its protein product is CASSQVKAGGAGELFF.

V and J are TRBV19 and TRBJ1-1; D not resolved. Trimming cost V 3 bases and J 1 base, with 6 bases left between them. The CDR3 is 13 amino acids. The germline gives CDR1 LNHDA, CDR2 SQIVND (reference sequence). CDR3 nucleotide sequence: TGTGCCAGTAGTATGGAGGAGAACACTGAAGCTTTCTTT. The encoded protein is CASSMEENTEAFF.

The chain combines TRBV7-8 with TRBJ1-5, with 8 bases matching TRBD1. After removal of 4 bases from V and 8 bases from J, the junction contained 4 bases not matched to a gene. The CDR3 extends over 13 amino acids. Germline assignment: CDR1 SGHVS and CDR2 FQNEAQ. For the CDR3, the DNA is TGTGCCAGCAGCTCCGACAGGGGTAAGCCCCAGCATTTT. It translates to CASSSDRGKPQHF.

The DNA of the CDR3 is TGTGCCACCAGAGCAGCGAACACTGAAGCTTTCTTT. Translating it yields CATRAANTEAFF. The V gene is TRBV24-1, the J gene TRBJ1-1; no reliable D call. This CDR3 contains 12 residues. Trimming pared 7 bases from V and 1 base from J, leaving 6 bases between. Germline CDR1 KGHDR, CDR2 SFDVKD.

A word on this clonotype: Lacking the conserved final phenylalanine or tryptophan, this CDR3 likely reflects a read error. The rearrangement links TRBV5-5 to TRBJ1-2, with 7 bases that match TRBD1. Germline V gives CDR1 SGHKS, CDR2 YYEKEE (reference sequence). J lost 4 bases, V lost 4 bases, and 4 bases had no gene match. This CDR3 is 13 amino acids long. CDR3 in amino acids: CASSRRGFYGYTL. CDR3 bases: TGTGCCAGCAGCCGCAGGGGGTTCTATGGCTACACCCTC.

This rearrangement joins TRBV6-4 to TRBJ2-7, with D maybe TRBD1 (5 bases). Germline assignment: CDR1 MRHNA and CDR2 SNTAGT. This CDR3 is built from 14 residues. Trimming removed 5 bases at V and 7 bases at J, with 18 bases between. CDR3 sequence reads: CASSRRLRGREQYF. The CDR3 nucleotides are TGTGCCAGCAGTAGACGCCTAAGGGGTAGGGAGCAGTACTTC.

The genes are TRBV20-1 and TRBJ1-5, with 7 bases lining up with TRBD1. After removal of 2 bases from V and 0 bases from J, the junction contained 7 bases not matched to a gene. The CDR3 runs 16 residues. Germline V CDR1 and CDR2: DFQATT, SNEGSKA (reference sequence). CDR3: CSARKGQAFSNQPQHF. The CDR3 coding sequence is TGCAGTGCTAGAAAAGGACAGGCTTTTAGCAATCAGCCCCAGCATTTT.

This clonotype came up a few times. The chain has TRBV24-1 and TRBJ2-6; maybe TRBD2 (5 bases). There are 16 residues in the CDR3. The V gene lost 11 bases and the J gene lost 2 bases, with 18 bases spanning the gap. CDR1 and CDR2 from the germline V gene are KGHDR and SFDVKD. The CDR3 is CASSPNFGAGANVLTF. The DNA for the CDR3 is TGTGCCAGCTCACCTAATTTCGGGGCTGGGGCCAACGTCCTGACTTTC.

This clonotype was found many times. This chain uses TRBV12-3 or TRBV12-4 with TRBJ1-4; D is uncertain. The CDR3 is 13 amino acids. The ends were cut back, 6 bases at V and 12 bases at J, with 17 bases in the middle. CDR3 DNA: TGTGCCAGCAGCCCCGATCAGGACGAAGAACTGTTTTTT. Protein sequence: CASSPDQDEELFF.

This clonotype was picked up many times. The chain joins TRBV7-6 to TRBJ1-4; a possible D gene is TRBD1 (5 bases). Germline lookup yields CDR1 SGHVS and CDR2 FNYEAQ. Trimming left V 4 bases short and J 14 bases short, with 14 bases between. CDR3 length equals 12 residues. This CDR3 reads CASSSRGFGLFF. Here the CDR3 DNA reads TGTGCCAGCAGCTCCCGGGGGTTTGGGCTGTTTTTT.

This clonotype was seen many times. The chain uses TRBV7-3 and TRBJ2-2; D is unresolved. Germline V gene lookup returns CDR1 SGHTA and CDR2 FQGTGA. The CDR3 sequence is 15 residues long. The germline V and J ends were trimmed by 1 base and 0 bases, with 6 bases remaining between them. This CDR3 reads CASSLSLPNTGELFF. The CDR3, as DNA: TGTGCCAGCAGCTTAAGCTTACCGAACACCGGGGAGCTGTTTTTT.

The chain is built from TRBV5-8 and TRBJ1-2; D unresolved. The V gene lost 4 bases and the J gene lost 6 bases, with 16 bases spanning the gap. The germline gives CDR1 SGHTS, CDR2 YDEGEE. The CDR3 runs to 14 residues. The CDR3 here is CASSPVDGNDGYTF. The CDR3 DNA follows: TGTGCCAGCAGCCCCGTCGACGGTAATGATGGCTACACCTTC.

This clonotype showed up just once. The J gene is TRBJ2-7, the V gene TRBV14; 8 positions agree with TRBD1. This CDR3 is 16 amino acids long. Germline CDR1 is SGHDN and CDR2 is FVKESK. Trimming took 0 bases from V and 2 from J; bases not matched to a gene: 6. CDR3 protein: CASSQEVPGQAYEQYF. CDR3 DNA: TGTGCCAGCAGCCAAGAAGTCCCGGGACAGGCCTACGAGCAGTACTTC.

This rearrangement joins TRBV7-9 to TRBJ2-6, with TRBD1 as a possible D gene (5 bases). This CDR3 has 15 amino acids. The V end lost 9 bases, the J end lost 2 bases, and 14 bases lay between the germline ends. Germline CDR1 SEHNR, CDR2 FQNEAQ (reference sequence). The CDR3 sequence is CASSIADTGANVLTF. CDR3 DNA sequence: TGTGCCAGTAGTATCGCGGACACTGGGGCCAACGTCCTGACTTTC.

The V and J genes are TRBV28 and TRBJ1-5; D is unclear. CDR3 size: 15 residues. Germline-derived CDR1 and CDR2 are MDHEN and SYDVKM. The V gene lost 5 bases and the J gene lost 5 bases, with 16 bases spanning the gap. In nucleotides, the CDR3 is TGTGCCAGCAGTCTTGGTCTAACCGGAGATCAGCCCCAGCATTTT. Its protein product is CASSLGLTGDQPQHF.

The chain has TRBV5-1 and TRBJ2-5, with D uncertain. V lost 3 bases to trimming and J lost 4 bases, with 16 bases between them. This CDR3 comprises 15 residues. Germline lookup yields CDR1 SGHRS and CDR2 YFSETQ. The CDR3 DNA follows: TGCGCCAGCAGCTCCCAGGACCGGGTGGGAGAGACCCAGTACTTC. It is translated as CASSSQDRVGETQYF.

This clonotype was detected ten times or more. The chain has TRBV10-2 and TRBJ1-2, with TRBD1 as a possible D gene (5 bases). The germline V and J ends were trimmed by 6 bases and 1 base, with 12 bases remaining between them. The CDR3 sequence is 14 residues long. The germline gives CDR1 WSHSY, CDR2 SAAADI. The CDR3 reads CASSQTVHNYGYTF. CDR3 DNA sequence: TGCGCCAGCAGCCAGACAGTCCATAACTATGGCTACACCTTC.

In this sample, this clonotype turned up many times. The V gene is TRBV5-1, the J gene TRBJ2-2, with D perhaps given as TRBD1 or TRBD2 (5 bases each). The germline CDR1 and CDR2 sequences are SGHRS and YFSETQ. The ends were cut back, 4 bases at V and 7 bases at J, with 20 bases in the middle. The CDR3 has 16 residues. CDR3 protein: CASSARGPAVGGELFF. The CDR3 bases are TGCGCCAGCAGCGCACGGGGCCCGGCGGTTGGCGGGGAGCTGTTTTTT.

This clonotype was observed a handful of times. The V call is TRBV6-5, the J call TRBJ2-2, with 9 bases matching TRBD1. The CDR3 is 15 residues long. J gave up 1 base and V 7 bases, and 4 bases lay outside the gene matches. Germline lookup yields CDR1 MNHEY and CDR2 SVGAGI. CDR3: CASTPDRGNTGELFF. CDR3 DNA: TGTGCCAGCACCCCGGACAGGGGGAACACCGGGGAGCTGTTTTTT.

V gene TRBV29-1 combines with J gene TRBJ2-3, with D unclear. The germline V and J ends were trimmed by 7 bases and 5 bases, with 7 bases remaining between them. The length of the CDR3 is 10 residues. Per the germline V gene, CDR1 is SQVTM and CDR2 is ANQGSEA. Here the CDR3 reads CSGRGDTQYF. The CDR3 DNA reads TGCAGCGGAAGAGGAGATACGCAGTATTTT.

The rearrangement joins TRBV6-5 to TRBJ1-1; no clear D. V lost 2 bases, J lost 0 bases, and 10 bases lay in between. Per the germline V gene, CDR1 is MNHEY and CDR2 is SVGAGI. This CDR3 has 15 amino acids. The CDR3 DNA reads as TGTGCCAGCAGTTACGGGAACAGAATGAACACTGAAGCTTTCTTT. Translating it yields CASSYGNRMNTEAFF.

The chain carries TRBV20-1 and TRBJ1-5, with D perhaps matching TRBD1 (5 bases). This CDR3 spans 15 amino acids. V lost 3 bases and J lost 2, with 14 bases in between. The germline V gene encodes CDR1 DFQATT and CDR2 SNEGSKA (reference sequence). Written as DNA, the CDR3 is TGCAGTGCTAGGCGATCAGGGATGGGCAATCAGCCCCAGCATTTT. Amino acid sequence: CSARRSGMGNQPQHF.

This clonotype showed up many times. The rearrangement uses TRBV29-1 and TRBJ1-1; the D is unclear. Germline V lookup: CDR1 SQVTM, CDR2 ANQGSEA. The CDR3 has 11 residues. Trimming took 8 bases from V and 2 from J, leaving 9 bases between them. The CDR3 loop is CSPHTNTEAFF. The CDR3 bases are TGCAGCCCCCATACTAACACTGAAGCTTTCTTT. Variable domain in full (rest from reference TRBV29-1 and TRBJ1-1): SAVISQKPSRDICQRGTSLTIQCQVDSQVTMMFWYRQQPGQSLTLIATANQGSEATYESGFVIDKFPISRPNLTFSTLTVSNMSPEDSSIYLCSPHTNTEAFFGQGTRLTVV.

The chain employs TRBV6-4 and TRBJ1-6; D not resolved. Between the trimmed V and J ends, which lost 0 bases and 7 bases, there was a span of 13 bases. The CDR3 loop spans 16 amino acids. Per germline, CDR1 MRHNA and CDR2 SNTAGT. The CDR3 is CASSDSTLERNSPLHF. The CDR3 region has the DNA TGTGCCAGCAGTGACTCGACTTTAGAGCGGAATTCACCCCTCCACTTT.

This clonotype was recorded a few times. The J gene is TRBJ2-5, the V gene TRBV7-9, with 7 nucleotides matching TRBD2. CDR1 and CDR2 (germline): SEHNR, FQNEAQ (reference sequence). The J segment lost 4 bases and the V segment lost 4 bases, leaving 3 bases of the junction unmatched. This CDR3 has 13 amino acids. CDR3 sequence reads: CASSWGGTETQYF. CDR3 sequence (DNA): TGTGCCAGCAGCTGGGGGGGAACAGAGACCCAGTACTTC.

This chain links TRBV7-4 with TRBJ1-3, with D possibly TRBD1 on 5 matching bases. V lost 5 bases and J 8 bases, leaving 16 bases between the germline ends. Germline V lookup: CDR1 SGHVT, CDR2 SQSDAQ. CDR3 length: 14 amino acids. The CDR3 reads CASSVGDRDYTIYF. As DNA, the CDR3 is TGTGCCAGCAGCGTAGGGGACCGTGATTACACCATATATTTT.

The V gene is TRBV29-1, the J gene TRBJ1-1; tentatively, D is TRBD1 (6 bases). Trimming removed 6 bases from V and 0 bases from J, with 14 bases in between. The CDR3 has 14 residues. Germline V gives CDR1 SQVTM, CDR2 ANQGSEA. The CDR3 DNA sequence: TGCAGCGTGCTAATGGGACAAATGAACACTGAAGCTTTCTTT. It specifies CSVLMGQMNTEAFF.

V and J are TRBV7-2 and TRBJ2-5; 8 positions match TRBD1. Germline V gives CDR1 SGHTA, CDR2 FQGNSA. The V and J ends lost 6 bases and 5 bases, in that order; junction bases with no gene match: 8. The CDR3 consists of 14 residues. CDR3 bases: TGTGCCAGCAGTTACCGACAGGGGAGCGAGACCCAGTACTTC. Its translation is CASSYRQGSETQYF.

In the case of this clonotype: This likely comes from a read error, as the CDR3 has no conserved phenylalanine or tryptophan at its end. The DNA is omitted, as the CDR3 cannot be located on it reliably, and the CDR3 follows TCRdb's listing. V gene TRBV11-2 combines with J gene TRBJ2-5; the table's TRBD2 call for D was not verified on the DNA. With termini counted, the CDR3 has 8 amino acids. Germline assignment: CDR1 SGHAT and CDR2 FQNNGV. CDR3 amino acids: CASSGLAG.